This T cell receptor (beta chain) was profiled in a study of cytomegalovirus exposure and HLA in healthy donors. General observations from the study: Later on, an analysis tied around 17,000 TCR beta sequences to HLA alleles at 0.05 false discovery rate.

On this clone itself: Its specificity is not known.

PCR used 60 Vbeta primers and 13 Jbeta primers. Measured with immunoSEQ multiplex PCR; TCRdb has only the in-frame clones, and not every one. The top ten hold less than 1.5% of the sample, which has 52,000 or so clones, about four fifths seen once. V was cut by 3 bases and J by 5 bases, with 15 bases left in between. Germline V gene sequence: CDR1 SGHRS, CDR2 YFSETQ. The CDR3 is made up of 16 amino acids. The receptor comes from a female donor in good health and CMV-seronegative. Sequencing was carried out using PBMCs. This chain joins TRBV5-1 and TRBJ1-6; maybe TRBD1 (5 bases). The CDR3 coding sequence is TGCGCCAGCAGCTCCCACCCGGGACTTGATAATTCACCCCTCCACTTT. Its protein product is CASSSHPGLDNSPLHF.